These 18 T cell receptor beta chains originate from one sample sequenced in a study of spatial heterogeneity in lung cancer (dated by TCRdb to the late 2010s). Preparation of the library involved 5' RACE. Sequenced using a NextSeq 500. TCRdb reprocessing: public reads trimmed at Q25 with fastp, clones called with MiXCR, in-frame beta chains kept. Identical CDR3 proteins give one entry, which carries the most common genes and DNA. The sample has 25,000 or so distinct CDR3 sequences on record, around 4.5% of them singletons. The leading ten clones occupy 4% to 6.5% of the sample. In the paper's terms, the time point label means: sample taken at primary tumor resection. The specimen was PBMCs, collected at surgery. The source is a male donor with early-stage non-small cell lung cancer.

V is TRBV18 and J is TRBJ2-3; 15 bases match TRBD2. The CDR3 length is 17 residues. V was clipped by 3 bases and J by 6 bases; unmatched bases: 7. CDR1 and CDR2 from the germline V gene are KGHSH and LQKENI. As DNA, the CDR3 is TGTGCCAGCTCACCCCGGACTAGCGGGGGGGCTAAGGATACGCAGTATTTT. Translation gives CASSPRTSGGAKDTQYF.

This clonotype was recorded at least ten times. The chain carries TRBV24-1 and TRBJ2-3; D might be TRBD1 (6 bases). Germline CDR1 KGHDR, CDR2 SFDVKD. This CDR3 contains 14 residues. V was shortened by 10 bases and J by 0 bases, with 13 bases between the two germline ends. The CDR3 loop reads CATQRGQSTDTQYF. The CDR3 DNA is TGTGCCACTCAGCGTGGACAGAGCACAGATACGCAGTATTTT.

This clonotype was counted at least ten times. Written as DNA, the CDR3 is TGTGCCAGCATGGGTCTCTTTTTGAACACTGAAGCTTTCTTT. Its protein product is CASMGLFLNTEAFF. The chain recombines TRBV27 with TRBJ1-1, with D unclear. This CDR3 is built from 14 residues. Trimming shortened V by 7 bases and J by 0 bases, and 12 bases separated the two germline ends. Germline V gene lookup returns CDR1 MNHEY and CDR2 SMNVEV (reference sequence).

This clonotype was counted many times. The rearrangement links TRBV5-1 to TRBJ2-1, with 8 bases matching TRBD2. The CDR3 has 15 residues. The V and J ends lost 0 bases and 5 bases, in that order; junction bases with no gene match: 4. The germline V gene encodes CDR1 SGHRS and CDR2 YFSETQ. In DNA, the CDR3 is TGCGCCAGCAGCTTGGCAGCGGGGGCAAACAATGAGCAGTTCTTC. This translates into CASSLAAGANNEQFF. Together with reference TRBV5-1 and TRBJ2-1, the CDR3 gives the full variable domain: KAGVTQTPRYLIKTRGQQVTLSCSPISGHRSVSWYQQTPGQGLQFLFEYFSETQRNKGNFPGRFSGRQFSNSRSEMNVSTLELGDSALYLCASSLAAGANNEQFFGPGTRLTVL.

This clonotype appeared many times. V and J are TRBV25-1 and TRBJ2-7; the match to TRBD1 covers 8 bases. The CDR3 totals 16 residues. V lost 3 bases, J lost 2 bases, and 9 bases stayed unmatched. Germline CDR1 is MGHDK and CDR2 is SYGVNS. The CDR3 region is CASSDYRGYLTYEQYF. The CDR3, as DNA: TGTGCCAGCAGTGACTACAGGGGGTATTTGACCTACGAGCAGTACTTC.

This clonotype was seen repeatedly, ten times or more. J is TRBJ2-7 and V is TRBV3-1; 7 bases are a match to TRBD1. CDR1 is LGHDT and CDR2 is YNNKEL in the germline V gene (reference sequence). This CDR3 contains 17 residues. The V and J ends lost 0 bases and 2 bases, in that order; junction bases with no gene match: 10. The DNA of the CDR3 is TGTGCCAGCAGCCAAGATAAGGGGACAGCCAACACCTACGAGCAGTACTTC. Translation: CASSQDKGTANTYEQYF.

This sequence joins TRBV11-2 and TRBJ2-1; 7 bases are a match to TRBD1. This CDR3 comprises 15 residues. Germline CDR1 reads SGHAT; CDR2 reads FQNNGV. The ends lost 0 bases at V and 7 bases at J; junction bases unmatched: 6. The CDR3 spells CASSLEWTGRNEQFF. The CDR3 nucleotides are TGTGCCAGCAGCTTAGAATGGACAGGTAGAAATGAGCAGTTCTTC.

This clonotype was detected ten times or more. The rearrangement uses TRBV5-1 and TRBJ2-1; 9 bases are a match to TRBD1. CDR1 and CDR2 (germline): SGHRS, YFSETQ. The CDR3 sequence is 15 residues long. V was clipped by 1 base and J by 7 bases; unmatched bases: 6. CDR3 sequence (DNA): TGCGCCAGCAGCTTGAGACAGGGGGAATCGAATGAGCAGTTCTTC. It translates to CASSLRQGESNEQFF.

This clonotype has a count of ten or more. V usage is TRBV5-1 and J usage is TRBJ1-1, with a possible D match to TRBD1 (5 bases). The CDR3 consists of 14 residues. V lost 0 bases and J lost 7, with 13 bases in between. Germline assignment: CDR1 SGHRS and CDR2 YFSETQ. The CDR3 DNA is TGCGCCAGCAGCTTGGGACAGTCAACCGATGAAGCTTTCTTT. Protein sequence: CASSLGQSTDEAFF.

The sample holds many counts of this clonotype. The chain recombines TRBV18 with TRBJ1-5; D ambiguous. V was cut by 3 bases and J by 5 bases, with 5 bases left in between. The CDR3 totals 12 residues. Germline V gene data show CDR1 as KGHSH and CDR2 as LQKENI. The CDR3 coding sequence is TGTGCCAGCTCACCCCCGGATCAGCCCCAGCATTTT. Protein: CASSPPDQPQHF. Filled out from reference TRBV18 and TRBJ1-5, the complete variable domain reads NAGVMQNPRHLVRRRGQEARLRCSPMKGHSHVYWYRQLPEEGLKFMVYLQKENIIDESGMPKERFSAEFPKEGPSILRIQQVVRGDSAAYFCASSPPDQPQHFGDGTRLSIL.

A remark on this clonotype: Just one base apart from a much larger clone, this may be a read error. J is TRBJ2-1 and V is TRBV3-1, with TRBD2 matching over 7 bases. There are 16 residues in the CDR3. V gave up 0 bases and J gave up 0 bases; unmatched junction bases: 2. Germline V gene lookup returns CDR1 LGHDT and CDR2 YNNKEL (reference sequence). CDR3 sequence reads: CASSQDGGSSYNEQFF. The CDR3, as DNA: TGTGCCAGCAGCCAAGACGGCGGGAGCTCCTACAATGAGCAGTTCTTC.

This clonotype is a singleton in its sample. The V and J genes are TRBV9 and TRBJ2-3; D unresolved. The CDR3 contains 15 residues. V shed 0 bases and J shed 3 bases, with 11 bases lying between them. Germline V gene lookup returns CDR1 SGDLS and CDR2 YYNGEE. CDR3 sequence (DNA): TGTGCCAGCAGCGTAGCTGTGCTAGATACAGATACGCAGTATTTT. Translated, it gives CASSVAVLDTDTQYF.

This clonotype was counted ten times or more. This chain uses TRBV20-1 with TRBJ2-1, with TRBD2 matching over 7 bases. This CDR3 has 12 residues. The V and J ends lost 6 bases and 6 bases, in that order; junction bases with no gene match: 5. The germline CDR1 and CDR2 sequences are DFQATT and SNEGSKA (reference sequence). The CDR3 protein is CSAPTGGNEQFF. The CDR3 coding sequence is TGCAGTGCACCTACGGGGGGCAATGAGCAGTTCTTC.

A remark on this clonotype: A much larger clone lies one base from this, so it may be a read error. V and J are TRBV20-1 and TRBJ2-7; TRBD2 matches at 14 bases. This CDR3 comprises 16 residues. Germline assignment: CDR1 DFQATT and CDR2 SNEGSKA (reference sequence). CDR3 in DNA: TGCAGTGCTCGGACTAGCGGGGGGCCCTTAACCTACGAGAAGTACTTC. Residues: CSARTSGGPLTYEKYF.

This clonotype was recorded at least ten times. The chain joins TRBV15 to TRBJ1-2; 7 nucleotides agree with TRBD1. The V and J ends lost 0 bases and 2 bases, in that order; junction bases with no gene match: 6. The germline V gene encodes CDR1 LNHNV and CDR2 YYDKDF (reference sequence). The CDR3 consists of 16 residues. CDR3 sequence: CATSRDRGQVNYGYTF. The CDR3 coding sequence is TGTGCCACCAGCAGAGATCGCGGACAGGTGAACTATGGCTACACCTTC.

This clonotype was seen ten or more times. The V and J genes are TRBV28 and TRBJ2-3; TRBD1 matches at 10 bases. CDR3 length: 15 amino acids. The trim removed 3 bases at V and 4 bases at J, leaving 4 bases unmatched. Germline CDR1 reads MDHEN; CDR2 reads SYDVKM. CDR3 in DNA: TGTGCCAGCAGTTTGGGAGGGACAGGGGCAGATACGCAGTATTTT. This gives the protein CASSLGGTGADTQYF.

This clonotype was picked up many times. The junction departs from germline at one end; a sequencing error may be responsible. The V call is TRBV29-1, the J call TRBJ2-1, with D perhaps TRBD1 or TRBD2 (5 bases each). CDR1 is SQVTM, CDR2 ANQGSEA, per germline. The CDR3 runs 10 residues. The CDR3 here is CSVIRDLESF. In DNA, the CDR3 is TGCAGCGTAATACGGGACCTTGAGTCCTTC.

This clonotype appeared many times. V and J are TRBV7-2 and TRBJ2-3; D is ambiguous. The V gene lost 4 bases and the J gene lost 4 bases, with 6 bases spanning the gap. The CDR3 loop spans 12 amino acids. Looked up from germline, CDR1 is SGHTA and CDR2 is FQGNSA. The CDR3 DNA sequence: TGTGCCAGCAGCTCTTACTCAGATACGCAGTATTTT. Translated, it gives CASSSYSDTQYF.